These T cell receptor beta chains were read from a single sample in a study of T cell responses to AZD1222 COVID-19 vaccine. Sequencing used immunoSEQ multiplex PCR; TCRdb keeps in-frame clones, though not all of them. The sample lists about 150,000 clones; under 95% were seen once. The material was peripheral blood, obtained on day 0 of AZD1222 vaccination. These TCRs come from an adult in good health. CDR3s include the opening cysteine and the closing phenylalanine or tryptophan. D genes are given only for firm matches. For some rows the clone size is stated as once, few or many, or as a class when expanded; others skip it.

v_call	clone_size	j_call	d_call	cdr3_aa	cdr3_nt
TRBV6-2/TRBV6-3	NA	TRBJ2-1	NA	CASSYRTSSYNEQFF	TGTGCCAGCAGTTACCGGACAAGCTCCTACAATGAGCAGTTCTTC
TRBV2	NA	TRBJ1-2	TRBD1	CASTQQGAFNYGYTF	TGTGCCAGCACCCAACAGGGGGCGTTTAACTATGGCTACACCTTC
TRBV19	NA	TRBJ1-5	NA	CASREGGASREPQHF	TGTGCCAGCCGTGAGGGAGGGGCATCGAGGGAGCCCCAGCATTTT
TRBV10-3	NA	TRBJ2-1	NA	CAISDAKNSEQFF	TGTGCCATCAGTGACGCCAAAAACAGCGAGCAGTTCTTC
TRBV5-1	once	TRBJ2-7	TRBD1	CASSFTGEGGYEQYF	TGCGCCAGCAGCTTCACAGGGGAAGGGGGATACGAGCAGTACTTC
TRBV19	once	TRBJ2-7	NA	CASSGTSGWSTSYEQYF	TGTGCCAGTAGTGGGACGAGCGGGTGGTCTACATCCTACGAGCAGTACTTC
TRBV19	NA	TRBJ1-6	NA	CASSIGGFNSPLHF	TGTGCCAGTAGTATCGGGGGATTTAATTCACCCCTCCACTTT
TRBV12-3/TRBV12-4	NA	TRBJ2-5	NA	CASSFGIQETQYF	TGTGCCAGCAGTTTTGGTATTCAGGAGACCCAGTACTTC
TRBV7-9	few	TRBJ2-2	NA	CASSLEGTHTGELFF	TGTGCCAGCAGCTTAGAGGGGACTCACACCGGGGAGCTGTTTTTT
TRBV19	NA	TRBJ1-2	TRBD1	CASSINRGDYGYTF	TGTGCCAGTAGTATCAACAGGGGAGACTATGGCTACACCTTC
TRBV5-1	NA	TRBJ2-2	TRBD2	CASRRTSGRTNTGELFF	TGCGCCAGTCGTCGGACTAGCGGGAGGACGAACACCGGGGAGCTGTTTTTT
TRBV27	NA	TRBJ2-2	NA	CASSLLGSGELFF	TGTGCCAGCAGTTTGTTAGGGTCTGGGGAGCTGTTTTTT
TRBV5-8	NA	TRBJ2-3	NA	CASSLAWVAGTDTQYF	TGTGCCAGCAGCTTGGCATGGGTAGCGGGCACAGATACGCAGTATTTT
TRBV4-2	NA	TRBJ1-3	NA	CASSQVETSGNTIYF	TGTGCCAGCAGCCAAGTGGAGACATCTGGAAACACCATATATTTT
TRBV5-3	NA	TRBJ1-2	NA	CARSPMDGPYGYTF	TGTGCCAGAAGCCCCATGGACGGACCCTATGGCTACACCTTC
TRBV4-2	NA	TRBJ2-7	TRBD2	CASSQAGLAGPSSYEQYF	TGTGCCAGCAGCCAAGCAGGACTAGCGGGACCAAGTTCCTACGAGCAGTACTTC
TRBV28	NA	TRBJ1-6	NA	CASTDSRGESYNSPLHF	TGTGCCAGCACCGATTCGCGGGGGGAATCCTATAATTCACCCCTCCACTTT
TRBV5-6	NA	TRBJ2-4	NA	CASSPDFTRTIQYF	TGTGCCAGCAGCCCAGACTTCACCAGGACCATTCAGTACTTC
TRBV18	NA	TRBJ2-7	TRBD1	CASSPGQVSYEQYF	TGTGCCAGCTCACCCGGACAGGTTTCCTACGAGCAGTACTTC
TRBV7-2	NA	TRBJ2-7	NA	CASSSHFGRTTYEQYF	TGTGCCAGCAGCTCACATTTCGGACGTACAACCTACGAGCAGTACTTC
TRBV27	NA	TRBJ1-1	NA	CASSFQGTNTEAFF	TGTGCCAGCAGTTTTCAGGGGACTAACACTGAAGCTTTCTTT
TRBV3-1/TRBV3-2	NA	TRBJ1-6	TRBD1	CASSQGQGARGVPLHF	TGTGCCAGCAGCCAAGGCCAGGGGGCTCGTGGGGTACCCCTCCACTTT
TRBV7-9	NA	TRBJ2-2	NA	CALGAGELFF	TGTGCCCTTGGGGCCGGGGAGCTGTTTTTT
TRBV28	NA	TRBJ1-5	NA	CASKSAIRNQPQHF	TGTGCCAGCAAATCGGCTATTCGCAATCAGCCCCAGCATTTT
TRBV9	NA	TRBJ2-1	NA	CASSPSGSSYNEQFF	TGTGCCAGCAGTCCCAGTGGTAGCTCCTACAATGAGCAGTTCTTC
TRBV7-2	NA	TRBJ2-6	NA	CASSLVASSGANVLTF	TGTGCCAGCAGCTTGGTCGCCAGCTCTGGGGCCAACGTCCTGACTTTC
TRBV4-1	NA	TRBJ2-1	TRBD2	CASSPSGSSYNEQFF	TGCGCCAGCAGCCCAAGCGGGAGCTCCTACAATGAGCAGTTCTTC
TRBV11-2	NA	TRBJ1-1	TRBD1	CASSLGQGITEAFF	TGTGCCAGCAGCTTGGGACAGGGAATCACTGAAGCTTTCTTT
TRBV5-1	NA	TRBJ2-5	NA	CASSLIPGTETQYF	TGCGCCAGCAGCTTGATCCCAGGGACCGAGACCCAGTACTTC
TRBV27	once	TRBJ2-1	NA	CASSLAAYNEQFF	TGTGCCAGCAGTTTAGCCGCCTACAATGAGCAGTTCTTC
TRBV3-1/TRBV3-2	NA	TRBJ2-1	TRBD2	CASGYSGRSNEQFF	TGTGCCAGCGGGTATAGCGGGAGGTCCAATGAGCAGTTCTTC
TRBV19	once	TRBJ2-1	NA	CASSIQRAYNEQFF	TGTGCCAGTAGTATCCAGCGGGCCTACAATGAGCAGTTCTTC
TRBV5-5	NA	TRBJ2-5	NA	CASSLWGTETQYF	TGTGCCAGCAGCCTGTGGGGGACGGAGACCCAGTACTTC